Below are 22 T cell receptor beta chains sequenced from a single sample in a study of blood T cell repertoires in COVID-19. Clones were sequenced by immunoSEQ multiplex PCR, and TCRdb holds only the in-frame ones, with some missing. The repertoire holds about 230,000 clones, with roughly 84% as singletons. Sequences were obtained from peripheral blood. These receptors came from an elderly woman with active or convalescent COVID-19.

The J gene is TRBJ2-3, the V gene TRBV7-9; 14 bases align to TRBD2. The CDR3 runs to 16 residues. Per germline, CDR1 SEHNR and CDR2 FQNEAQ (reference sequence). With V trimmed by 5 bases and J by 2 bases, 3 bases remained unmatched. CDR3 sequence: CASSGTSGGVTDTQYF. The CDR3 nucleotides are TGTGCCAGCAGCGGGACTAGCGGGGGAGTCACAGATACGCAGTATTTT.

The chain combines TRBV5-3 with TRBJ1-5, with 7 bases lining up with TRBD1. TRBV5-3 is classed as an ORF, of uncertain function. V lost 3 bases to trimming and J lost 1 base; unmatched junction nucleotides: 1. The CDR3 spans 14 residues. The CDR3 reads CARSWGQSNQPQHF. DNA of the CDR3: TGTGCCAGAAGCTGGGGACAGAGCAATCAGCCCCAGCATTTT.

The CDR3 sequence: CASSPIGQGATGELFF. For the CDR3, the DNA is TGTGCCAGCAGCCCCATTGGGCAGGGGGCAACGGGGGAGCTGTTTTTT. This rearrangement joins TRBV9 to TRBJ2-2, with 8 positions matching TRBD1. The germline V gene encodes CDR1 SGDLS and CDR2 YYNGEE. The junction had 13 bases not matched to a gene; V was cut back by 4 bases and J by 8 bases. The CDR3 runs 16 residues.

This sequence joins TRBV15 and TRBJ1-2, with D unresolved. The V and J ends lost 0 bases and 0 bases respectively, with 14 bases between them. The germline CDR1 and CDR2 sequences are LNHNV and YYDKDF (reference sequence). The CDR3 length is 17 residues. CDR3: CATSRDVAVLANYGYTF. CDR3 sequence (DNA): TGTGCCACCAGCAGAGATGTGGCAGTTCTAGCTAACTATGGCTACACCTTC. Combining the CDR3 with reference TRBV15 and TRBJ1-2 gives the whole variable domain DAMVIQNPRYQVTQFGKPVTLSCSQTLNHNVMYWYQQKSSQAPKLLFHYYDKDFNNEADTPDNFQSRRPNTSFCFLDIRSPGLGDTAMYLCATSRDVAVLANYGYTFGSGTRLTVV.

A single count supports this clone. The gene calls are TRBV18 and TRBJ1-2, with 11 bases lining up with TRBD1. The CDR3 length is 16 residues. Trimming cost V 3 bases and J 4 bases; bases outside gene matches: 7. Germline CDR1 reads KGHSH; CDR2 reads LQKENI. The CDR3 region is CASSPKGQGASYGYTF. DNA of the CDR3: TGTGCCAGCTCACCGAAAGGACAGGGGGCAAGCTATGGCTACACCTTC.

This clone was observed a handful of times. J is TRBJ1-1 and V is TRBV2, with D perhaps matching TRBD1 (5 bases). CDR3 length: 19 amino acids. The germline CDR1 and CDR2 sequences are SNHLY and FYNNEI. Trimming cost V 2 bases and J 1 base, with 23 bases left between them. Here the CDR3 DNA reads TGTGCCAGCAGTGAATCGAGGCCCGGGGGTAGTTTTCCGAACACTGAAGCTTTCTTT. This gives the protein CASSESRPGGSFPNTEAFF.

The chain couples TRBV7-9 to TRBJ2-3; the match to TRBD2 covers 11 bases. This CDR3 is 17 amino acids long. In germline, CDR1 is SEHNR, CDR2 FQNEAQ (reference sequence). V gave up 1 base and J gave up 4 bases; unmatched junction bases: 7. The CDR3 bases are TGTGCCAGCAGCTTAGTAATAGCGGGAGGGAGGCCAGATACGCAGTATTTT. Its protein product is CASSLVIAGGRPDTQYF.

J is TRBJ2-1 and V is TRBV19, with a weak D call TRBD1 (5 bases). CDR3 length equals 17 residues. The germline V gene has CDR1 LNHDA and CDR2 SQIVND (reference sequence). Between the trimmed V and J ends, which lost 4 bases and 2 bases, there was a span of 18 bases. CDR3 protein: CASSSPMGLGTYNEQFF. CDR3 coding DNA: TGTGCCAGTAGTAGCCCAATGGGGCTGGGGACCTACAATGAGCAGTTCTTC.

In the case of this clone: This same CDR3 is encoded by further DNA sequences in the sample. The chain employs TRBV18 and TRBJ2-7; 9 bases line up with TRBD1. V dropped 3 bases and J dropped 4; count of bases not matched to a gene: 7. The CDR3 has 15 residues. The germline V gene encodes CDR1 KGHSH and CDR2 LQKENI. The CDR3 DNA is TGTGCCAGCTCACCTCTGGGACAGGGCGGGTACGAGCAGTACTTC. Its translation: CASSPLGQGGYEQYF.

A single count supports this clone. V gene TRBV12-3 or TRBV12-4 combines with J gene TRBJ1-1; D gene ambiguous. The V gene lost 10 bases and the J gene lost 1 base, with 13 bases spanning the gap. The CDR3 sequence is 13 residues long. The CDR3 DNA follows: TGTGCCACTCTCATGCGGAGGAACACTGAAGCTTTCTTT. Amino acid sequence: CATLMRRNTEAFF.

The rearrangement uses TRBV18 and TRBJ1-6; 10 nucleotides align to TRBD1. Germline lookup yields CDR1 KGHSH and CDR2 LQKENI. The CDR3 is 17 amino acids. J lost 4 bases, V lost 2 bases, and 5 bases had no gene match. The CDR3 sequence: CASSPSGQGEYNSPLHF. The CDR3 nucleotides are TGTGCCAGCTCACCAAGTGGACAGGGGGAATATAATTCACCCCTCCACTTT.

The rearrangement uses TRBV7-2 and TRBJ2-7, with D perhaps matching TRBD2 (7 bases). CDR1 and CDR2 from the germline V gene are SGHTA and FQGNSA. V lost 4 bases and J lost 0, with 16 bases in between. The CDR3 is made up of 16 amino acids. The CDR3 DNA follows: TGTGCCAGCAGCTCCAGGGGAGGGGGGGGCTCCTACGAGCAGTACTTC. Translation: CASSSRGGGGSYEQYF.

This clone is a singleton in its sample. The chain uses TRBV9 and TRBJ2-1, with 8 positions matching TRBD2. Germline lookup yields CDR1 SGDLS and CDR2 YYNGEE. The V segment lost 1 base and the J segment 4 bases; nucleotides outside the gene matches: 13. This CDR3 region has 18 residues. CDR3 nucleotides: TGTGCCAGCAGCGTACCAAAGGGAGCGGGGGCGGGGTACAATGAGCAGTTCTTC. It yields the protein CASSVPKGAGAGYNEQFF.

The V and J genes are TRBV15 and TRBJ2-1; TRBD1 agrees at 7 bases. Germline-derived CDR1 and CDR2 are LNHNV and YYDKDF (reference sequence). The CDR3 sequence is 16 residues long. The trim removed 0 bases at V and 9 bases at J, leaving 11 bases unmatched. CDR3: CATSRDQRQGVGEQFF. DNA for the CDR3: TGTGCCACCAGCAGAGATCAGAGACAGGGTGTGGGTGAGCAGTTCTTC.

The sample holds one count of this clone. CDR3 DNA: TGTGCCAGCAGGGGAACAGGGCTTAATTCACCCCTCCACTTT. It specifies CASRGTGLNSPLHF. This chain connects TRBV6-6 to TRBJ1-6; weak D call: TRBD1 (6 bases). Germline V lookup: CDR1 MNHNY, CDR2 SVGAGI (reference sequence). The CDR3 contains 14 residues. V lost 6 bases, J lost 6 bases, and 12 bases lay in between.

This chain links TRBV5-1 with TRBJ1-1; weak D call: TRBD1 (6 bases). Germline lookup yields CDR1 SGHRS and CDR2 YFSETQ. V lost 5 bases, J lost 3 bases, and 8 bases lay in between. The CDR3 extends over 12 amino acids. CDR3 sequence: CASRQGYTEAFF. The CDR3 nucleotides read TGCGCCAGCAGACAGGGTTACACTGAAGCTTTCTTT.

The chain links TRBV6-5 to TRBJ2-7; 14 bases agree with TRBD2. This CDR3 is 14 amino acids long. CDR1 MNHEY and CDR2 SVGAGI come from the germline V gene. J lost 4 bases, V lost 6 bases, and 2 bases had no gene match. This CDR3 is CASRGLAGAYEQYF. The CDR3 region has the DNA TGTGCCAGCAGGGGACTAGCGGGAGCATACGAGCAGTACTTC.

J is TRBJ2-1 and V is TRBV20-1, with 8 bases identical to TRBD2. V shed 3 bases, J shed 9 bases, and the junction held 10 bases outside the gene matches. The CDR3 has 14 residues. Germline assignment: CDR1 DFQATT and CDR2 SNEGSKA (reference sequence). The CDR3 sequence: CSASPGLGLREQFF. In DNA, the CDR3 is TGCAGTGCTAGTCCGGGACTAGGCCTTCGTGAGCAGTTCTTC.

Note on this clone: This CDR3 is also generated by other DNA sequences in the sample. The V gene is TRBV18, the J gene TRBJ2-5; perhaps TRBD2 as D (6 bases). Deletions cut 3 bases from V and 5 bases from J, with 10 bases between. CDR1 is KGHSH, CDR2 LQKENI, per germline. The CDR3 spans 13 residues. Here the CDR3 reads CASSPGLRETQYF. The CDR3 DNA reads as TGTGCCAGCTCACCGGGACTTAGGGAGACCCAGTACTTC.

The chain uses TRBV2 and TRBJ2-1, with a weak D call TRBD2 (5 bases). V was shortened by 6 bases and J by 8 bases, with 11 bases between the two germline ends. Germline lookup yields CDR1 SNHLY and CDR2 FYNNEI. This CDR3 is 12 amino acids long. In DNA, the CDR3 is TGTGCCAGCAGACTAGTTGGCTATGAGCAGTTCTTC. It yields the protein CASRLVGYEQFF.

The V call is TRBV5-1, the J call TRBJ2-5; 8 bases are shared with TRBD2. This CDR3 has 14 residues. Germline V CDR1 and CDR2: SGHRS, YFSETQ. Trimming removed 0 bases from V and 5 bases from J; junction bases left unmatched: 3. The CDR3 protein is CASSLGTSTETQYF. CDR3 in DNA: TGCGCCAGCAGCTTGGGGACTAGCACGGAGACCCAGTACTTC.

The chain recombines TRBV30 with TRBJ2-1, with no clear D. V lost 2 bases to trimming and J lost 7 bases, with 15 bases between them. The CDR3 loop spans 14 amino acids. Germline V gene lookup returns CDR1 GTSNPN and CDR2 SVGIG (reference sequence). The CDR3 protein is CAWSRDIILNEQFF. The CDR3 coding sequence is TGTGCCTGGAGTCGCGACATTATATTAAATGAGCAGTTCTTC.